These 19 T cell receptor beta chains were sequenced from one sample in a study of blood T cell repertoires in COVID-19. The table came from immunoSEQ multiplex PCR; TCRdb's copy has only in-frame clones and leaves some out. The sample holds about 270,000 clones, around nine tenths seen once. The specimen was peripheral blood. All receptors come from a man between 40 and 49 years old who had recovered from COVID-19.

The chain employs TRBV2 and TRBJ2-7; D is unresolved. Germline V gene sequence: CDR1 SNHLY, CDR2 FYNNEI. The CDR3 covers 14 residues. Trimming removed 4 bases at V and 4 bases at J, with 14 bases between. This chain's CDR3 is CASSGLPSVYEQYF. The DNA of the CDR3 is TGTGCCAGCAGTGGACTCCCCTCGGTTTACGAGCAGTACTTC.

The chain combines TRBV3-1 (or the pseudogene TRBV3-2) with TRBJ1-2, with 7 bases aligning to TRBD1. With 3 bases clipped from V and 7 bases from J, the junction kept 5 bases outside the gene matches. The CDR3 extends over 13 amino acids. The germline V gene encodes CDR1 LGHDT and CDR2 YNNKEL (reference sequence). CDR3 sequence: CASSHSGGGGYTF. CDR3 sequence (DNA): TGTGCCAGCAGCCATTCAGGGGGAGGTGGCTACACCTTC.

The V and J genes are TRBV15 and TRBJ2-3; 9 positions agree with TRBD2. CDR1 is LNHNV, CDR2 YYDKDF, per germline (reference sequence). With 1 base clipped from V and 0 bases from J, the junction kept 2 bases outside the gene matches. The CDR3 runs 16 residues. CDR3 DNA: TGTGCCACCAGCAGAGGGACTAGCGCGAGCACAGATACGCAGTATTTT. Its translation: CATSRGTSASTDTQYF.

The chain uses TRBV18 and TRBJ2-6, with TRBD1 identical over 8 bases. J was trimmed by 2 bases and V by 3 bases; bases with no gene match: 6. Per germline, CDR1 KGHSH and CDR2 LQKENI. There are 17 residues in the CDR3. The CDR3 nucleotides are TGTGCCAGCTCACCCGCGACAGGGGACGCTGGGGCCAACGTCCTGACTTTC. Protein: CASSPATGDAGANVLTF. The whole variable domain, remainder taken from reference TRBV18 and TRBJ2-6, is NAGVMQNPRHLVRRRGQEARLRCSPMKGHSHVYWYRQLPEEGLKFMVYLQKENIIDESGMPKERFSAEFPKEGPSILRIQQVVRGDSAAYFCASSPATGDAGANVLTFGAGSRLTVL.

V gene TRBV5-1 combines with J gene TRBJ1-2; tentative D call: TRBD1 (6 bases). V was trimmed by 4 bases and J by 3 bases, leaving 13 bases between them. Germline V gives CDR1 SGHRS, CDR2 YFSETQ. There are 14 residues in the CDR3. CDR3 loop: CASSPRTVDYGYTF. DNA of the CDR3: TGCGCCAGCAGCCCTAGGACAGTTGACTATGGCTACACCTTC.

The chain's CDR3 is CASSYSTSGIYEQYF. CDR3 coding DNA: TGTGCCAGCAGTTACTCTACTAGCGGAATCTACGAGCAGTACTTC. This chain uses TRBV6-6 with TRBJ2-7; 8 bases align to TRBD2. CDR1 MNHNY and CDR2 SVGAGI come from the germline V gene (reference sequence). The CDR3 is 15 amino acids. V lost 0 bases, J lost 3 bases, and 4 bases stayed unmatched.

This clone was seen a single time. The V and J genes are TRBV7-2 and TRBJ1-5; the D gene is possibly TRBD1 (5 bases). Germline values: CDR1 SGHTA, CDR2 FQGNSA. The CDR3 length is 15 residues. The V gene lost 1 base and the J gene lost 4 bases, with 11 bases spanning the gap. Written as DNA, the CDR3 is TGTGCCAGCAGCTTAGTGGGGGGATGGAATCAGCCCCAGCATTTT. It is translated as CASSLVGGWNQPQHF.

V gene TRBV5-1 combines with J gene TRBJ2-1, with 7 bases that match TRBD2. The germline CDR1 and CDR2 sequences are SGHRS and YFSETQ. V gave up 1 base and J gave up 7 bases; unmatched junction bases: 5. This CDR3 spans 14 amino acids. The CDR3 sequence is CASSLTSALNEQFF. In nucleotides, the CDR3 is TGCGCCAGCAGCTTGACTAGCGCTTTGAATGAGCAGTTCTTC.

In DNA form, the CDR3 reads TGTGCCAGCAGTTCAACAGGGGGTACTAGCAATCAGCCCCAGCATTTT. Its protein is CASSSTGGTSNQPQHF. The chain joins TRBV6-5 to TRBJ1-5, with TRBD1 matching over 8 bases. V lost 4 bases and J lost 0; bases outside the gene matches: 5. Per germline, CDR1 MNHEY and CDR2 SVGAGI. The CDR3 totals 16 residues.

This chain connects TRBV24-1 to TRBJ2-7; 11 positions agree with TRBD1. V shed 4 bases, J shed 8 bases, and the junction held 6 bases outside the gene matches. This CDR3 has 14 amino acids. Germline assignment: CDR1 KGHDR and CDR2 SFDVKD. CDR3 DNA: TGTGCCACCAGTGAAACCGGGACAGGGGGAAAGCAGTACTTC. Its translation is CATSETGTGGKQYF.

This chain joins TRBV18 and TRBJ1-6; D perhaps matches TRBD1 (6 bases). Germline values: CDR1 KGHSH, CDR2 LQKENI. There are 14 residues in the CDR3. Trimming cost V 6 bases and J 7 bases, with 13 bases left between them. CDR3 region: CASSLRTENSPLHF. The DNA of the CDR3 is TGTGCCAGCTCCTTGCGGACAGAGAATTCACCCCTCCACTTT.

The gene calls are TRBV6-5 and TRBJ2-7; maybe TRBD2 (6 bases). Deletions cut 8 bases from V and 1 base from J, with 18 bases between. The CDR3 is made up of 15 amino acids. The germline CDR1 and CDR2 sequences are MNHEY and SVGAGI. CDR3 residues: CASRPYRGGSYEQYF. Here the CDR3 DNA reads TGTGCCAGCCGGCCCTACCGGGGAGGATCCTACGAGCAGTACTTC.

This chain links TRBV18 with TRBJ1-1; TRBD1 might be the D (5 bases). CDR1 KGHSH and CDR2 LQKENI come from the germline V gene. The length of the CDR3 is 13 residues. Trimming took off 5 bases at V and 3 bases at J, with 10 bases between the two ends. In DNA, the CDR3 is TGTGCCAGCTCAATTTCCAGGGACACTGAAGCTTTCTTT. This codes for CASSISRDTEAFF.

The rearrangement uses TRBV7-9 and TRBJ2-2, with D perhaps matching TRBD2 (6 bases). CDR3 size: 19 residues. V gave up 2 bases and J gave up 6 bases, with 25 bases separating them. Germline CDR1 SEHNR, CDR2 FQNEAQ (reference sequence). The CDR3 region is CASSLYSGIGGKFPGELFF. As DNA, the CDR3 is TGTGCCAGCAGCTTATACAGCGGAATTGGCGGGAAGTTCCCCGGGGAGCTGTTTTTT.

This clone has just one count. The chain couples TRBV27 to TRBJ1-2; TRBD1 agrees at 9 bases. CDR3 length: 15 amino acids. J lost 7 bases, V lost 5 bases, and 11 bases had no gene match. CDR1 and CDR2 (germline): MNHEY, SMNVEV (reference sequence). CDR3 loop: CASSGLGTGSFGYTF. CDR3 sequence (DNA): TGTGCCAGCAGTGGCTTGGGGACAGGGTCATTTGGCTACACCTTC.

DNA of the CDR3: TGTGCCAGTAGTATAGTCGGCGGTCGGGTTGAAGCTTTCTTT. Translation gives CASSIVGGRVEAFF. The chain uses TRBV19 and TRBJ1-1; D gene uncertain. Deletions cut 1 base from V and 7 bases from J, with 13 bases between. Germline V gene data show CDR1 as LNHDA and CDR2 as SQIVND (reference sequence). The CDR3 has 14 amino acids.

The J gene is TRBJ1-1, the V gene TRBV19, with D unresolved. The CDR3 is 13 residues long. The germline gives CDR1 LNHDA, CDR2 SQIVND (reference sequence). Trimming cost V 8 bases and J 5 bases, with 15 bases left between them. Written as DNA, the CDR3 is TGTGCCAGTCGAGGAGGCCAGAGTACTGAAGCTTTCTTT. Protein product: CASRGGQSTEAFF.

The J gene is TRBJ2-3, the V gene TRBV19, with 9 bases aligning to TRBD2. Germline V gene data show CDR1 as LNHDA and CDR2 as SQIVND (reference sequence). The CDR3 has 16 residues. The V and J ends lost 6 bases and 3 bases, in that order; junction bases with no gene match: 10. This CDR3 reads CASSTIAGVVTDTQYF. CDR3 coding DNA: TGTGCCAGTAGCACAATAGCGGGAGTAGTAACAGATACGCAGTATTTT.

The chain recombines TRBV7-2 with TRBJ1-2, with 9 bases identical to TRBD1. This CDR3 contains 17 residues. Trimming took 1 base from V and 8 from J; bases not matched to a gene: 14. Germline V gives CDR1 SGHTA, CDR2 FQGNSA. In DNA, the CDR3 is TGTGCCAGCAGCTTAGATCCCCCCGGGACAGGGTTCTCGGGCTACACCTTC. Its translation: CASSLDPPGTGFSGYTF.